These 30 T cell receptor beta chains were sequenced from one sample in a study of blood T cell repertoires in COVID-19. TCRdb keeps only in-frame clones here, not all; method: immunoSEQ multiplex PCR. In the table there are fewer than 250,000 clones, 70% to 90% of which are singletons. The sequencing sample was made of peripheral blood. These receptors were obtained from a woman aged 40-49 years with acute or convalescent COVID-19.

The chain combines TRBV6-5 with TRBJ2-5; 8 positions match TRBD1. V shed 6 bases, J shed 3 bases, and the junction held 9 bases outside the gene matches. The CDR3 loop spans 15 amino acids. CDR1 and CDR2 from the germline V gene are MNHEY and SVGAGI. CDR3 amino acids: CASRDFDRGKETQYF. The CDR3 DNA sequence: TGTGCCAGCAGAGACTTTGACAGGGGCAAAGAGACCCAGTACTTC.

The DNA for the CDR3 is TGTGCCTGGAGTGTAGGGGGGGGGCGGTCTGAAGCTTTCTTT. Translating gives CAWSVGGGRSEAFF. This chain connects TRBV30 to TRBJ1-1; maybe TRBD1 (6 bases). V gave up 0 bases and J gave up 6 bases, with 14 bases separating them. This CDR3 has 14 amino acids. Germline V lookup: CDR1 GTSNPN, CDR2 SVGIG (reference sequence). The entire variable domain, with the rest obtained from reference TRBV30 and TRBJ1-1, is as follows: SQTIHQWPATLVQPVGSPLSLECTVEGTSNPNLYWYRQAAGRGLQLLFYSVGIGQISSEVPQNLSASRPQDRQFILSSKKLLLSDSGFYLCAWSVGGGRSEAFFGQGTRLTVV.

This clone was recorded a few times. The CDR3, as DNA: TGTGCCAGCAGACAGGGGGCGACTGAAGCTTTCTTT. Translating it yields CASRQGATEAFF. V is TRBV27 and J is TRBJ1-1, with 9 bases aligning to TRBD1. Germline V gene sequence: CDR1 MNHEY, CDR2 SMNVEV (reference sequence). V shed 6 bases and J 5 bases; nucleotides not matched to a gene: 1. This CDR3 spans 12 amino acids.

V is TRBV19 and J is TRBJ1-2; no definite D call. The CDR3 is 17 amino acids. V gave up 2 bases and J gave up 4 bases, with 20 bases separating them. Germline V gene sequence: CDR1 LNHDA, CDR2 SQIVND (reference sequence). The CDR3 DNA reads TGTGCCAGTAGTATACTCAGAGGAAACAAAGCCCTCTATGGCTACACCTTC. This gives the protein CASSILRGNKALYGYTF.

The V and J genes are TRBV13 and TRBJ2-5, with unresolved D. The V gene's germline CDR1 is PRHDT and CDR2 FYEKMQ (reference sequence). The CDR3 has 14 residues. Between the trimmed V and J ends, which lost 3 bases and 7 bases, there was a span of 15 bases. The CDR3 reads CASSFGHGSGTQYF. The CDR3 DNA reads as TGTGCCAGCAGCTTTGGGCACGGTAGTGGGACCCAGTACTTC.

This sequence joins TRBV6-5 and TRBJ1-1; no clear D gene. Germline V CDR1 and CDR2: MNHEY, SVGAGI. Trimming removed 7 bases from V and 1 base from J, with 10 bases in between. CDR3 size: 13 residues. CDR3 in amino acids: CASNPWRNTEAFF. As DNA, the CDR3 is TGTGCCAGCAATCCGTGGAGGAACACTGAAGCTTTCTTT.

V is TRBV5-8 and J is TRBJ1-1; no clear D. V shed 1 base and J shed 4 bases, with 11 bases lying between them. The germline V gene has CDR1 SGHTS and CDR2 YDEGEE. The CDR3 spans 14 residues. For the CDR3, the DNA is TGTGCCAGCAGCTTGTCCCTCGCCAGCACTGAAGCTTTCTTT. Encoded protein: CASSLSLASTEAFF.

The table lists this clone with a count of one. The rearrangement joins TRBV5-1 to TRBJ1-6; D is possibly TRBD1 (5 bases). The CDR3 sequence is 15 residues long. V dropped 0 bases and J dropped 7 bases, with 11 bases sitting between them. CDR1 is SGHRS, CDR2 YFSETQ, per germline. The CDR3 coding sequence is TGCGCCAGCAGCTTGGCACAGGCGTCGAATTCACCCCTCCACTTT. Protein sequence: CASSLAQASNSPLHF.

The CDR3 coding sequence is TGTGCCAGCTCACCATCGGGGGTGAAACTGTTTTTT. Amino acids: CASSPSGVKLFF. V is TRBV18 and J is TRBJ1-4; maybe TRBD1 (5 bases). V was pared by 2 bases and J by 11 bases, with 9 bases between. CDR1 and CDR2 from the germline V gene are KGHSH and LQKENI. The CDR3 loop spans 12 amino acids.

Written as DNA, the CDR3 is TGTGCCAGCAGCTTGGACACAGATCAGCCCCAGCATTTT. Translation gives CASSLDTDQPQHF. The V call is TRBV5-6, the J call TRBJ1-5, with unresolved D. Deletions cut 0 bases from V and 5 bases from J, with 6 bases between. The CDR3 loop spans 13 amino acids. CDR1 and CDR2 from the germline V gene are SGHDT and YYEEEE.

The chain links TRBV6-5 to TRBJ1-5, with 8 bases aligning to TRBD1. CDR3 size: 13 residues. The V gene's germline CDR1 is MNHEY and CDR2 SVGAGI. J lost 3 bases, V lost 11 bases, and 6 bases had no gene match. This CDR3 reads CADGDRPNQPQHF. The CDR3, as DNA: TGTGCCGACGGGGACAGGCCCAATCAGCCCCAGCATTTT.

J is TRBJ1-5 and V is TRBV6-5; D uncertain. This CDR3 region has 14 residues. Trimming pared 7 bases from V and 6 bases from J, leaving 16 bases between. In germline, CDR1 is MNHEY, CDR2 SVGAGI. CDR3 bases: TGTGCCAGCAACACTCGAGGTTATGGTCAGCCCCAGCATTTT. This gives the protein CASNTRGYGQPQHF.

V and J are TRBV18 and TRBJ1-5, with D unresolved. The germline V and J ends were trimmed by 2 bases and 4 bases, with 12 bases remaining between them. Germline CDR1 is KGHSH and CDR2 is LQKENI. CDR3 length: 15 amino acids. This CDR3 reads CASSPETSPNQPQHF. The CDR3 DNA reads TGTGCCAGCTCACCAGAGACTTCCCCAAATCAGCCCCAGCATTTT.

The rearrangement joins TRBV4-2 to TRBJ2-7, with 10 bases fitting TRBD2. With 4 bases clipped from V and 12 bases from J, the junction kept 12 bases outside the gene matches. Germline CDR1 is LGHNA and CDR2 is YNFKEQ. The CDR3 runs 14 residues. The CDR3 DNA reads TGTGCCAGCAGCCTCCCGAGACTAGCGGGTGTGGCGTACGTC. This gives the protein CASSLPRLAGVAYV.

This chain uses TRBV19 with TRBJ1-2, with no clear D. Germline V gene sequence: CDR1 LNHDA, CDR2 SQIVND (reference sequence). Trimming took 3 bases from V and 4 from J, leaving 15 bases between them. CDR3 length equals 15 residues. CDR3 DNA sequence: TGTGCCAGTAGTATTCGGGCTGAACGGGGCTATGGCTACACCTTC. It specifies CASSIRAERGYGYTF.

V and J are TRBV6-6 and TRBJ1-3; 7 bases are a match to TRBD1. Trimming at V came to 0 bases and at J to 6 bases, leaving 2 bases not matched to a gene. Germline assignment: CDR1 MNHNY and CDR2 SVGAGI (reference sequence). The CDR3 has 14 residues. This chain's CDR3 is CASSYSGQLNTIYF. CDR3 sequence (DNA): TGTGCCAGCAGTTACTCGGGACAGCTAAACACCATATATTTT.

The rearrangement uses TRBV20-1 and TRBJ1-1, with a possible D match to TRBD1 (5 bases). Germline V CDR1 and CDR2: DFQATT, SNEGSKA (reference sequence). V lost 6 bases, J lost 3 bases, and 8 bases lay in between. The CDR3 extends over 11 amino acids. The CDR3: CSAGGYTEAFF. CDR3 in DNA: TGCAGTGCCGGGGGTTACACTGAAGCTTTCTTT.

The J gene is TRBJ2-3, the V gene TRBV14; 7 bases line up with TRBD1. The germline V gene encodes CDR1 SGHDN and CDR2 FVKESK. J was trimmed by 2 bases and V by 5 bases; bases with no gene match: 4. The length of the CDR3 is 14 residues. CDR3 region: CASSKDRNTDTQYF. The CDR3, as DNA: TGTGCCAGCAGCAAGGACAGGAACACAGATACGCAGTATTTT.

This clone was seen just once. The chain is built from TRBV6-5 and TRBJ2-1, with D perhaps TRBD2 (6 bases). There are 16 residues in the CDR3. Germline V CDR1 and CDR2: MNHEY, SVGAGI. Trimming pared 2 bases from V and 6 bases from J, leaving 17 bases between. The CDR3 DNA sequence: TGTGCCAGCAGTTACGGTACTAGCTTAAGGGGCAATGAGCAGTTCTTC. Amino acid sequence: CASSYGTSLRGNEQFF.

The CDR3 is CASSESGSANTGELFF. CDR3 DNA sequence: TGCGCCAGCAGTGAATCGGGGTCGGCGAACACCGGGGAGCTGTTTTTT. This chain joins TRBV10-1 and TRBJ2-2; TRBD2 might be the D (5 bases). Germline loops: CDR1 WNHNN, CDR2 SYGVQD (reference sequence). The CDR3 has 16 residues. The V gene lost 3 bases and the J gene lost 0 bases, with 11 bases spanning the gap.

In its sample, this clone was seen a few times. The chain is built from TRBV5-4 and TRBJ1-1; 7 bases map to TRBD1. With V trimmed by 0 bases and J by 5 bases, 7 bases remained unmatched. The CDR3 is made up of 15 amino acids. Germline V gene lookup returns CDR1 SGHNT and CDR2 YYREEE (reference sequence). The CDR3 sequence is CASSLDVRGNTEAFF. CDR3 DNA: TGTGCCAGCAGCTTGGATGTCAGGGGGAATACTGAAGCTTTCTTT. Full variable domain (missing parts from reference TRBV5-4 and TRBJ1-1): ETGVTQSPTHLIKTRGQQVTLRCSSQSGHNTVSWYQQALGQGPQFIFQYYREEENGRGNFPPRFSGLQFPNYSSELNVNALELDDSALYLCASSLDVRGNTEAFFGQGTRLTVV.

Only one count was recorded for this clone. V and J are TRBV10-3 and TRBJ1-5; 10 bases agree with TRBD1. The J segment lost 9 bases and the V segment lost 5 bases, leaving 10 bases of the junction unmatched. CDR1 ENHRY and CDR2 SYGVKD come from the germline V gene. CDR3 length: 15 amino acids. CDR3 sequence (DNA): TGTGCCATCAGTCCGACAGGGACAGGGGAAGGGCCCCAGCATTTT. Translated, it gives CAISPTGTGEGPQHF.

The chain has TRBV30 and TRBJ2-3; a weak D match, TRBD1 (5 bases). Trimming took off 5 bases at V and 6 bases at J, with 9 bases between the two ends. The CDR3 is 11 residues long. CDR1 GTSNPN and CDR2 SVGIG come from the germline V gene (reference sequence). This CDR3 is CAWGASDTQYF. DNA of the CDR3: TGTGCCTGGGGGGCCTCCGATACGCAGTATTTT.

This chain connects TRBV7-2 to TRBJ1-2; 9 nucleotides agree with TRBD1. Germline V gene data show CDR1 as SGHTA and CDR2 as FQGNSA. The CDR3 has 14 residues. After removal of 0 bases from V and 5 bases from J, the junction contained 1 base not matched to a gene. Here the CDR3 reads CASSLAGQGYGYTF. CDR3 bases: TGTGCCAGCAGCTTAGCCGGACAGGGGTATGGCTACACCTTC.

This clone was observed once. The V call is TRBV30, the J call TRBJ1-4; TRBD1 is a possible D gene (6 bases). V was cut by 0 bases and J by 10 bases, with 12 bases left in between. Germline assignment: CDR1 GTSNPN and CDR2 SVGIG (reference sequence). The CDR3 spans 13 residues. The CDR3 DNA follows: TGTGCCTGGAGTGTTTGGGACATGGGAAAACTGTTTTTT. Its translation: CAWSVWDMGKLFF. Using reference TRBV30 and TRBJ1-4 for the parts outside the CDR3, the full variable domain is SQTIHQWPATLVQPVGSPLSLECTVEGTSNPNLYWYRQAAGRGLQLLFYSVGIGQISSEVPQNLSASRPQDRQFILSSKKLLLSDSGFYLCAWSVWDMGKLFFGSGTQLSVL.

This sequence joins TRBV6-5 and TRBJ1-2; D not resolved. Trimming stripped 2 bases from V and 7 bases from J, with 11 bases between. Germline CDR1 and CDR2: MNHEY and SVGAGI. The CDR3 is 13 amino acids. The CDR3 sequence is CASSYERVGGYTF. CDR3 nucleotides: TGTGCCAGCAGTTACGAGAGGGTGGGTGGCTACACCTTC.

In DNA form, the CDR3 reads TGTGCCAGTAGTATGGGTAGCGGATCCTACAATGAGCAGTTCTTC. This sequence encodes CASSMGSGSYNEQFF. This rearrangement joins TRBV19 to TRBJ2-1; D is possibly TRBD2 (6 bases). With 3 bases removed from V and 1 base from J, the gap between germline ends came to 10 bases. The germline V gene has CDR1 LNHDA and CDR2 SQIVND (reference sequence). This CDR3 comprises 15 residues.

The V and J genes are TRBV19 and TRBJ2-5, with 7 bases fitting TRBD2. After removal of 0 bases from V and 5 bases from J, the junction contained 6 bases not matched to a gene. Germline V lookup: CDR1 LNHDA, CDR2 SQIVND (reference sequence). The CDR3 sequence is 15 residues long. The CDR3 DNA reads TGTGCCAGTAGTATAGATGATGGGGGAGGGGAGACCCAGTACTTC. Residues: CASSIDDGGGETQYF.

This chain connects TRBV6-5 to TRBJ2-1; TRBD1 agrees at 7 bases. CDR1 MNHEY and CDR2 SVGAGI come from the germline V gene. The junction had 6 bases not matched to a gene; V was cut back by 6 bases and J by 1 base. The length of the CDR3 is 15 residues. As DNA, the CDR3 is TGTGCCAGCAGGAAACCGGGACAGTCCTACAATGAGCAGTTCTTC. This translates into CASRKPGQSYNEQFF.

The V gene is TRBV29-1, the J gene TRBJ1-2; D may be TRBD1 (5 bases). The CDR3 is made up of 14 amino acids. Germline V gives CDR1 SQVTM, CDR2 ANQGSEA. V dropped 2 bases and J dropped 4 bases, with 14 bases sitting between them. The CDR3 reads CSVEQGSYGYGYTF. The CDR3 nucleotides read TGCAGCGTTGAACAGGGCAGCTACGGCTATGGCTACACCTTC.